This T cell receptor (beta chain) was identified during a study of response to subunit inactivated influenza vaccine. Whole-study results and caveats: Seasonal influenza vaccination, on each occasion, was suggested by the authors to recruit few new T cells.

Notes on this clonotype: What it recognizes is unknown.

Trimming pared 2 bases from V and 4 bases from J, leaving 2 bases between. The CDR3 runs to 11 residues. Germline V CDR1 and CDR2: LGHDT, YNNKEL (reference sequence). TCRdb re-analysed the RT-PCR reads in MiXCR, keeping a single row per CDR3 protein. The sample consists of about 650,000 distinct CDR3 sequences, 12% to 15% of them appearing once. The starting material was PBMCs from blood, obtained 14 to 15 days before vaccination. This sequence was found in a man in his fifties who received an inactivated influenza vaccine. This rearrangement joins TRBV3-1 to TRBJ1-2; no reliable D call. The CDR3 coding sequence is TGTGCCAGCAGCCAACTCTATGGCTACACCTTC. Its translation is CASSQLYGYTF.